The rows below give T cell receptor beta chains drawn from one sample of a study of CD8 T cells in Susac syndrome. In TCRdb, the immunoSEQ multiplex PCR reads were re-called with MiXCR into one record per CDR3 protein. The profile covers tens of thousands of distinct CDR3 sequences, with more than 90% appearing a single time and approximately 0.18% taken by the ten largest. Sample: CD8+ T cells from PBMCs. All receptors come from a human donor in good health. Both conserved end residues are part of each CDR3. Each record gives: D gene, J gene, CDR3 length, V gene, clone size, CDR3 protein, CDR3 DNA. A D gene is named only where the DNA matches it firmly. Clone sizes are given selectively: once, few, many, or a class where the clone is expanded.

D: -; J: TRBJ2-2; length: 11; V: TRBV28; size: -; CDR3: CASSLPGELFF; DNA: TGTGCCAGCAGTTTACCCGGGGAGCTGTTTTTT
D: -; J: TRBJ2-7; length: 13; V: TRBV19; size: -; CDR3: CASAAKSSYEQYF; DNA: TGTGCCAGTGCGGCCAAGAGCTCCTACGAGCAGTACTTC
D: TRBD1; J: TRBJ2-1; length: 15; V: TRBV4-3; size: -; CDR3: CASSQGTGAYNEQFF; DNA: TGCGCCAGCAGCCAAGGAACAGGGGCCTACAATGAGCAGTTCTTC
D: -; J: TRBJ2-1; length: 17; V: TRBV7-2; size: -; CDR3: CASSLSAGAGPYNEQFF; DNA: TGTGCCAGCAGCTTATCGGCGGGGGCGGGTCCGTACAATGAGCAGTTCTTC
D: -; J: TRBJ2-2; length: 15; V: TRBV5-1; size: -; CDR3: CASSLGRGNTGELFF; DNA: TGCGCCAGCAGCTTGGGTCGGGGGAACACCGGGGAGCTGTTTTTT
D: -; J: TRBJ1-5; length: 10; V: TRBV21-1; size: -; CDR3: CASRGTLEHF; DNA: TGTGCCAGCAGGGGGACACTCGAGCATTTT
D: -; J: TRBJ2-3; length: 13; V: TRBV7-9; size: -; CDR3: CASSLGTSDTQYF; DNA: TGTGCCAGCAGCCTCGGGACCTCCGATACGCAGTATTTT
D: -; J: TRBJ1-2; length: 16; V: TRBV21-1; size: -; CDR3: CASSNDLTKRGYGYTF; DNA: TGTGCCAGCAGCAACGATCTTACTAAGAGAGGCTATGGCTACACCTTC
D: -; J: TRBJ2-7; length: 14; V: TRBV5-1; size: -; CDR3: CASSFPGEVHEQYF; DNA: TGCGCCAGCAGCTTCCCGGGAGAAGTCCACGAGCAGTACTTC
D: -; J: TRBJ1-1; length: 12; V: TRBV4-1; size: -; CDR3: CASSQVNTEAFF; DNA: TGCGCCAGCAGCCAAGTGAACACTGAAGCTTTCTTT
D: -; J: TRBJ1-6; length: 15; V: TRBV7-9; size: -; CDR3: CASSFGGAGWNPLHF; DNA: TGTGCCAGCAGCTTCGGGGGGGCGGGATGGAACCCCCTCCACTTT
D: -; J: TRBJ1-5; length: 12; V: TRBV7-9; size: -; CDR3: CASSFSDQPQHF; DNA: TGTGCCAGCAGCTTCTCCGATCAGCCCCAGCATTTT
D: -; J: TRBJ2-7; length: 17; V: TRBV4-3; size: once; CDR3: CASSQDVEVLGVYEQYF; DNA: TGCGCCAGCAGCCAAGACGTTGAGGTCCTGGGAGTCTACGAGCAGTACTTC
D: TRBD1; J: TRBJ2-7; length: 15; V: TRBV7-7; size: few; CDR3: CASSPGQGAAYEQYF; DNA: TGTGCCAGCAGCCCCGGACAGGGGGCCGCCTACGAGCAGTACTTC
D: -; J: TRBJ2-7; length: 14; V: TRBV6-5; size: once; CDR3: CASSYSDSSYEQYF; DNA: TGTGCCAGCAGTTACTCCGACAGTTCCTACGAGCAGTACTTC
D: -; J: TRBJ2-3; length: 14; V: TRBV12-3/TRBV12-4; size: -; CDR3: CASSSHPSADTQYF; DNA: TGTGCCAGCAGTTCTCATCCAAGCGCAGATACGCAGTATTTT
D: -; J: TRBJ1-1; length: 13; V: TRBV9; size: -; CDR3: CASSVRVDTEAFF; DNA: TGTGCCAGCAGCGTCCGTGTGGACACTGAAGCTTTCTTT
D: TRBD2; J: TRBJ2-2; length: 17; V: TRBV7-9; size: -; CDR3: CASSSNSGGANTGELFF; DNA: TGTGCCAGCAGCTCAAATAGCGGGGGAGCGAACACCGGGGAGCTGTTTTTT
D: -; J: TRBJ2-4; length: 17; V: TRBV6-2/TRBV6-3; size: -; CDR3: CASSYSILEGGKNIQYF; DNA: TGTGCCAGCAGTTACTCGATTTTGGAGGGCGGCAAAAACATTCAGTACTTC
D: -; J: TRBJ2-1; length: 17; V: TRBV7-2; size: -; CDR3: CASSPVAGAYSYNEQFF; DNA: TGTGCCAGCAGCCCTGTGGCGGGGGCCTACTCCTACAATGAGCAGTTCTTC
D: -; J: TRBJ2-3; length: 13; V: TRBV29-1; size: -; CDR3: CSVAGTSTDTQYF; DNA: TGCAGCGTCGCAGGGACTAGCACAGATACGCAGTATTTT
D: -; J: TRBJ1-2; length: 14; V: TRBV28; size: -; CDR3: CASSPQGSFHGYTF; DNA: TGTGCCAGCAGCCCACAGGGATCCTTTCATGGCTACACCTTC
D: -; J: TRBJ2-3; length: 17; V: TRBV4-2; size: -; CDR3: CASSQDDPGARFDTQYF; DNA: TGTGCCAGCAGCCAAGATGACCCAGGGGCAAGGTTTGATACGCAGTATTTT
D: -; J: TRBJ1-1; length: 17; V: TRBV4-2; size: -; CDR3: CASSQVGRGDVNTEAFF; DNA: TGTGCCAGCAGCCAAGTAGGAAGGGGGGACGTGAACACTGAAGCTTTCTTT
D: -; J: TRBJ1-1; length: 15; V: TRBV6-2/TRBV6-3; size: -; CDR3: CASSYSTDRNTEAFF; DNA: TGTGCCAGCAGTTACTCGACAGACCGGAACACTGAAGCTTTCTTT
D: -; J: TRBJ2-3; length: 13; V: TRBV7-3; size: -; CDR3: CASREGGTDTQYF; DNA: TGTGCCAGCAGAGAAGGGGGAACAGATACGCAGTATTTT
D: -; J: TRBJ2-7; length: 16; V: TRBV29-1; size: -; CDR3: CSVDGIPGDHTYEQYF; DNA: TGCAGCGTTGACGGTATTCCGGGGGACCATACCTACGAGCAGTACTTC
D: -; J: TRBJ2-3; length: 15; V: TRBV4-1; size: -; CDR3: CASSQVLGLEDTQYF; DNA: TGCGCCAGCAGCCAAGTGTTGGGCCTGGAAGATACGCAGTATTTT
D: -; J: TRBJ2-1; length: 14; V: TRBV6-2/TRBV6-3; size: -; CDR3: CASSYAGTYNEQFF; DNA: TGTGCCAGCAGTTACGCGGGAACCTACAATGAGCAGTTCTTC
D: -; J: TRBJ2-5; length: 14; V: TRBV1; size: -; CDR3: CTSSQDLAPETQYF; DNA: TGCACCAGCAGCCAAGATCTTGCCCCAGAGACCCAGTACTTC
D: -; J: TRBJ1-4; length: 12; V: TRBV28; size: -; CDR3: CASSPSAGKLFF; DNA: TGTGCCAGCAGCCCCTCTGCGGGAAAACTGTTTTTT
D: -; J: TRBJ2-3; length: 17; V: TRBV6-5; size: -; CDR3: CASSYSISGFSTDTQYF; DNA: TGTGCCAGCAGTTACTCGATTTCCGGATTTAGCACAGATACGCAGTATTTT
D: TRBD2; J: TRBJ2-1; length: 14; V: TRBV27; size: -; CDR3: CASSLAGGPNEQFF; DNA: TGTGCCAGCAGTTTAGCGGGGGGGCCCAATGAGCAGTTCTTC
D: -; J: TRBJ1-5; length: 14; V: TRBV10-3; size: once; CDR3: CAISVAEGNQPQHF; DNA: TGTGCCATCAGTGTGGCAGAGGGCAATCAGCCCCAGCATTTT
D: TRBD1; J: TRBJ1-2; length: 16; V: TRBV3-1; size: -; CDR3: CASSHAGTGQWYGYTF; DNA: TGTGCCAGCAGCCACGCCGGGACAGGCCAGTGGTATGGCTACACCTTC
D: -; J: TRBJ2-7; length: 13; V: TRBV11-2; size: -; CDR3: CASSLTGRVEQYF; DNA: TGTGCCAGCAGCTTAACAGGGAGGGTCGAGCAGTACTTC
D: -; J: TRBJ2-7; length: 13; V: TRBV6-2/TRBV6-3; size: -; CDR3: CASSVATRYEQYF; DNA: TGTGCCAGCAGTGTGGCCACCAGATACGAGCAGTACTTC
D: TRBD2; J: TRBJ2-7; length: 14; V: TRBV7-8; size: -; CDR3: CASSLGEGLDEQYF; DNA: TGTGCCAGCAGCTTAGGGGAGGGACTGGACGAGCAGTACTTC
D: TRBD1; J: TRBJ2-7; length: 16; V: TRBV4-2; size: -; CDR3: CASSPNAGDRVDEQYF; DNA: TGTGCCAGCAGCCCAAATGCAGGGGACAGGGTGGACGAGCAGTACTTC
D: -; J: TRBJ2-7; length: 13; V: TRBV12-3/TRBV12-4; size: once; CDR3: CASSFGAFYEQYF; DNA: TGTGCCAGCAGCTTCGGGGCCTTCTACGAGCAGTACTTC
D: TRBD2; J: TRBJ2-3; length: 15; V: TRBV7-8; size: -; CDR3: CASSLLAGGRDTQYF; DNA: TGTGCCAGCAGCTTACTAGCGGGGGGGCGAGATACGCAGTATTTT
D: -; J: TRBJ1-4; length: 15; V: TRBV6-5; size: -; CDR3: CASSYTEGGGEKLFF; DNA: TGTGCCAGCAGTTACACGGAGGGTGGGGGAGAAAAACTGTTTTTT
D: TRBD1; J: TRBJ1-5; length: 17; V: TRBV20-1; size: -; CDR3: CSARDGFSGGSGQPQHF; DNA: TGCAGTGCTAGAGATGGGTTTTCAGGGGGCTCGGGTCAGCCCCAGCATTTT
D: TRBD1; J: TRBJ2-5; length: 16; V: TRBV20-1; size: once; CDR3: CSARDQGGQAQETQYF; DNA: TGCAGTGCTAGAGATCAGGGGGGACAGGCCCAAGAGACCCAGTACTTC
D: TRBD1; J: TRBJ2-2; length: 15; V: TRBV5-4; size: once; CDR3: CASSSWDRAAGELFF; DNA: TGTGCCAGCAGCTCGTGGGACAGGGCGGCCGGGGAGCTGTTTTTT
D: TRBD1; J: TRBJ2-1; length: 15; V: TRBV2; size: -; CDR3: CASSDGQGGYNEQFF; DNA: TGTGCCAGCAGCGACGGACAGGGGGGCTACAATGAGCAGTTCTTC
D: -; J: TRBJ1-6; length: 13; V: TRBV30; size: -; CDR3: CAWSVLGGSPLHF; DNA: TGTGCCTGGAGTGTACTAGGGGGATCACCCCTCCACTTT